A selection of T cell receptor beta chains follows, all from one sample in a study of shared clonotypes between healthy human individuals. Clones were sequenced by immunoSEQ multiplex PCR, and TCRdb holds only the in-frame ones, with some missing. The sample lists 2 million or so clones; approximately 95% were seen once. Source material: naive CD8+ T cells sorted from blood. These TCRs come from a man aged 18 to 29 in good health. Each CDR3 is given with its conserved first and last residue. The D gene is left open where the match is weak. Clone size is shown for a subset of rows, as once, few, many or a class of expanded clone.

TGTGCCAGCAGTTTATCCACGGGACCCCTCCACTTT,CASSLSTGPLHF,.,TRBV27,.,TRBJ1-6
TGTGCCAGCTTCGGTCCGGGCCGGGGGGTCCTCACAGATACGCAGTATTTT,CASFGPGRGVLTDTQYF,.,TRBV7-9,TRBD2,TRBJ2-3
TGTGCCAGCACCCCCGTTTCGAACACTGAAGCTTTCTTT,CASTPVSNTEAFF,.,TRBV28,.,TRBJ1-1
TGCGCCAGCAGCCAAGATCAGACAGGCTCCTATAATTCACCCCTCCACTTT,CASSQDQTGSYNSPLHF,.,TRBV4-3,.,TRBJ1-6
TGTGCCAGCAGCTTCGGCGGGACAGTCGATCAGCCCCAGCATTTT,CASSFGGTVDQPQHF,.,TRBV7-9,TRBD1,TRBJ1-5
TGTGCCAGCAGCCCCCAAGAGACTAGCGGTTACAATGAGCAGTTCTTC,CASSPQETSGYNEQFF,.,TRBV9,TRBD2,TRBJ2-1
TGTGCCAGCAGCGGGGAGGACAGCAATTACTACGAGCAGTACTTC,CASSGEDSNYYEQYF,.,TRBV9,.,TRBJ2-7
TGTGCCAGCAGCGTAGACGGCAACCATTCACCCCTCCACTTT,CASSVDGNHSPLHF,.,TRBV9,.,TRBJ1-6
TGTGCCAGCAGCACAAGCCCGGGACAGTCTGGCTACGAGCAGTACTTC,CASSTSPGQSGYEQYF,.,TRBV7-9,TRBD1,TRBJ2-7
TGTGCCAGCAGCGTAGGGGCTAGCGGCTCCTACGAGCAGTACTTC,CASSVGASGSYEQYF,.,TRBV9,TRBD2,TRBJ2-7
TGTGCCAGCAAGGAAGCGGGGTCCTACGAGCAGTACTTC,CASKEAGSYEQYF,.,TRBV27,TRBD2,TRBJ2-7
TGTGCCAGCAGTTTAGCGGGAAGTAATGATTCACCCCTCCACTTT,CASSLAGSNDSPLHF,few,TRBV28,.,TRBJ1-6
.,CASSFGVGTSSTEAFF,.,TRBV12-1,.,TRBJ1-1
TGTGCCAGCAGTTCGGGACCGGCCGCGATTGGCGAGCAGTACTTC,CASSSGPAAIGEQYF,.,TRBV27,.,TRBJ2-7
TGTGCCAGCAGTAGCCTTGGGCAGTACACCGGGGAGCTGTTTTTT,CASSSLGQYTGELFF,.,TRBV6-5,.,TRBJ2-2
TGCGCCAGCCGCGGGACACCGAACACCGGGGAGCTGTTTTTT,CASRGTPNTGELFF,.,TRBV4-1,.,TRBJ2-2
TGTGCCAGCAGTTTCGGGGGGGGCTTGGATACGCAGTATTTT,CASSFGGGLDTQYF,.,TRBV28,TRBD2,TRBJ2-3
TGTGCCAGTGCGGACGGGTCCTACGAGCAGTACTTC,CASADGSYEQYF,.,TRBV19,.,TRBJ2-7
TGTGCCAGCAGCTTAGACCCTACCTACGAGCAGTACTTC,CASSLDPTYEQYF,few,TRBV7-9,.,TRBJ2-7
TGTGCCAGCACCAACCTAGGACAGGGGGCAACAGATACGCAGTATTTT,CASTNLGQGATDTQYF,.,TRBV5-4,TRBD1,TRBJ2-3
TGTGCCAGCAGCTTATTGGCTACGACGTCCAATGAGCAGTTCTTC,CASSLLATTSNEQFF,.,TRBV7-9,.,TRBJ2-1
TGTAGTATCGGGACAGCCTATGGCTACACCTTC,CSIGTAYGYTF,.,TRBV7-2,TRBD1,TRBJ1-2
TGCGCCAGCAGGACCGGGACAGCTGCCTACGAGCAGTACTTC,CASRTGTAAYEQYF,.,TRBV10-2,TRBD1,TRBJ2-7
TGCAGCGTACTCCGGCGGGCAGGGGGGCAAGAGACCCAGTACTTC,CSVLRRAGGQETQYF,.,TRBV29-1,.,TRBJ2-5
TGTGCCACCTCGGACAGGCAGCCCCAGCATTTT,CATSDRQPQHF,.,TRBV6-5,TRBD1,TRBJ1-5